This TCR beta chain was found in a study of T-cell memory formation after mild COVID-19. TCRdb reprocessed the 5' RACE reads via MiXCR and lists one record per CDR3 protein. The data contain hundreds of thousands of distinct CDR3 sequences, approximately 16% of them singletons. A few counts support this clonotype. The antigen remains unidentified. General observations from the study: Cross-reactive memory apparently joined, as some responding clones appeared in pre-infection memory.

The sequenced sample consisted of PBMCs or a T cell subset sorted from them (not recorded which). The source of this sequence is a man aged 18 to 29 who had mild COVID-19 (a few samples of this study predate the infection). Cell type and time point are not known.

CDR3: CARGQDNEQFF. Written as DNA, the CDR3 is TGCGCCCGCGGTCAGGACAATGAGCAGTTCTTC. The rearrangement uses TRBV23-1 and TRBJ2-1; no reliable D call. TRBV23-1 is placed among ORFs of uncertain function. The V end lost 11 bases, the J end lost 5 bases, and 10 bases lay between the germline ends. The CDR3 length is 11 residues.